This T cell receptor (beta chain) was sequenced in a study of neoadjuvant nivolumab and ipilimumab in lung cancer (dated by TCRdb to the early 2020s). For the study in its entirety: Nivolumab was administered intravenously at 3 mg/kg on days 1, 15 and 29, and in the combination arm ipilimumab 1 mg/kg was added on day 1 only. The study compared TCR repertoires in pretherapy (baseline) peripheral blood with TCR repertoires in tumors resected at surgery after neoadjuvant immune checkpoint blockade. Matched pretherapy and resected tumor pairs were analyzed from seven patients, of whom four had been treated with nivolumab and three with nivolumab plus ipilimumab. The primary endpoint of the trial was the rate of major pathologic response (MPR) in the intention-to-treat population of each study arm. Of the roughly 45 patients with operable NSCLC treated in the trial, around 23 were randomized to nivolumab monotherapy and roughly 20 to nivolumab plus ipilimumab.

The germline V gene sets CDR1 to LGHNA and CDR2 to YNFKEQ. There are 18 amino acids in the CDR3, from cysteine to phenylalanine inclusive. Only the CDR3 part of the read is kept: 54 bases, read in frame from the first base. V and J lose 0 bases and 0 bases, and a span of 15 bases separates them. Worth noting for this clone: The target of this receptor is not known. Per-nucleotide qualities are absent, and no much larger clonotype sits a single base away.

Library preparation was by the immunoSEQ multiplex PCR assay. Per the original workflow: Repertoires were summarized by richness and clonality, and significantly expanded and contracted clones were identified between pre- and post-therapy samples. The source is immuneACCESS, and TCRdb retained only in-frame sequences with V and J called. Part of the clones is not carried over; for the studies checked, unresolved V genes explain less than half of this, and the remainder is unexplained. V, J and clone size are taken as reported in that table, and D and trimming were inferred from the DNA itself. This sample lists about 33,000 clones; under 95% were detected once. Roughly 2% of the sample comes from the top ten. Sample time point, as interpreted from the label and publication: at surgical resection after neoadjuvant nivolumab +/- ipilimumab. Samples came from the phase 2 randomized NEOSTAR trial, which tested neoadjuvant nivolumab or nivolumab plus ipilimumab followed by surgery in operable NSCLC.

General conclusions and limits of the study: Tumor T-cell richness and clonality rose from pretherapy to surgery in three of three dual-therapy tumors but in only two of four nivolumab-treated tumors. Compared with tumor-adjacent uninvolved lung, resected tumors had greater TCR richness and clonality, and increases showed up in more of the dual-therapy-treated tumors. TCR sequencing was performed in a small number of samples. No significant correlation was found between TCR clonality and pathologic tumor regression, and only one major-pathologic-response sample was available for the clonality analysis. Pretherapy blood TCR richness correlated positively with richness in tumors resected after neoadjuvant therapy (Spearman R of about 0.81).

The source of this sequence is an adult with non-small cell lung cancer. The chain links TRBV4-2 with TRBJ2-4; no D segment can be confidently identified. Sequences were derived from peripheral blood, sampled after neoadjuvant nivolumab, alone or with ipilimumab, at or shortly before surgery. The CDR3 amino acid sequence is: CASSQDLGQHSAKNIQYF. The DNA is TGTGCCAGCAGCCAAGATCTAGGGCAGCACTCAGCCAAAAACATTCAGTACTTC.